Listed here are 18 T cell receptor beta chains from one sample, sequenced in a study of T cell changes during pregnancy in multiple sclerosis. Libraries were prepared by immunoSEQ multiplex PCR; TCRdb keeps only in-frame clonotypes and omits some of them. The sample lists 80,000 to 130,000 clones; around nine tenths were seen once. The input for sequencing was peripheral blood, taken in the second trimester of pregnancy. The receptors were gathered from a female donor with multiple sclerosis, enrolled in a pregnancy study.

The J gene is TRBJ1-4, the V gene TRBV5-1; no firm D call. V lost 0 bases and J 0 bases, leaving 12 bases between the germline ends. The CDR3 loop spans 17 amino acids. Per the germline V gene, CDR1 is SGHRS and CDR2 is YFSETQ. The CDR3 protein is CASSLGRRRSTNEKLFF. CDR3 sequence (DNA): TGCGCCAGCAGCTTGGGGAGGCGGCGATCAACTAATGAAAAACTGTTTTTT.

The CDR3 protein is CASSFDRVREKLFF. CDR3 bases: TGTGCCAGCAGTTTCGACAGGGTACGAGAAAAACTGTTTTTT. The chain is built from TRBV2 and TRBJ1-4, with 7 bases lining up with TRBD1. CDR3 length equals 14 residues. The V gene's germline CDR1 is SNHLY and CDR2 FYNNEI. Germline trimming cut 5 bases from V and 8 bases from J; bases unmatched to any gene: 8.

This clone was recorded once. The genes are TRBV9 and TRBJ2-7; 9 positions match TRBD1. V gave up 0 bases and J gave up 2 bases; unmatched junction bases: 0. Germline V gene lookup returns CDR1 SGDLS and CDR2 YYNGEE. The CDR3 contains 14 residues. The CDR3 sequence is CASSVGDRAYEQYF. The CDR3 DNA sequence: TGTGCCAGCAGCGTAGGGGACAGGGCCTACGAGCAGTACTTC.

The V and J genes are TRBV9 and TRBJ2-3; 11 positions agree with TRBD2. Germline assignment: CDR1 SGDLS and CDR2 YYNGEE. CDR3 length: 16 amino acids. The junction had 3 bases not matched to a gene; V was cut back by 0 bases and J by 3 bases. CDR3 sequence reads: CASSVALAGGTDTQYF. CDR3 sequence (DNA): TGTGCCAGCAGCGTAGCGCTAGCGGGAGGAACAGATACGCAGTATTTT.

The J gene is TRBJ1-5, the V gene TRBV7-7, with 7 bases lining up with TRBD1. CDR1 is SSHAT, CDR2 FNYEAQ, per germline (reference sequence). The CDR3 covers 13 residues. After removal of 5 bases from V and 4 bases from J, the junction contained 2 bases not matched to a gene. The CDR3 sequence is CASSRDRNQPQHF. Written as DNA, the CDR3 is TGTGCCAGCAGCAGGGACAGAAATCAGCCCCAGCATTTT.

CDR3: CASSFRDRGAGYTF. The CDR3 DNA follows: TGTGCCAGTAGTTTCCGGGACAGGGGCGCTGGCTACACCTTC. The rearrangement joins TRBV19 to TRBJ1-2; TRBD1 aligns across 10 bases. This CDR3 is 14 amino acids long. Trimming removed 5 bases from V and 7 bases from J; junction bases left unmatched: 7. Germline CDR1 is LNHDA and CDR2 is SQIVND (reference sequence).

This sequence joins TRBV5-1 and TRBJ2-1; 12 nucleotides match TRBD2. The J segment lost 4 bases and the V segment lost 3 bases, leaving 11 bases of the junction unmatched. This CDR3 spans 18 amino acids. CDR1 is SGHRS, CDR2 YFSETQ, per germline. CDR3 nucleotides: TGCGCCAGCAGCTCACTAGCGGGGGGTTCCGACCCTTACAATGAGCAGTTCTTC. The encoded protein is CASSSLAGGSDPYNEQFF.

V is TRBV18 and J is TRBJ2-1; TRBD2 matches 11 bases. The CDR3 runs 15 residues. Germline V gene data show CDR1 as KGHSH and CDR2 as LQKENI. After removal of 6 bases from V and 5 bases from J, the junction contained 6 bases not matched to a gene. CDR3 sequence: CASSTTSGKDNEQFF. CDR3 nucleotides: TGTGCCAGCTCTACGACTAGCGGGAAAGACAATGAGCAGTTCTTC.

The chain links TRBV9 to TRBJ1-1; 8 bases agree with TRBD1. Germline values: CDR1 SGDLS, CDR2 YYNGEE. J gave up 6 bases and V 3 bases, and 7 bases lay outside the gene matches. The CDR3 contains 14 residues. The CDR3 DNA sequence: TGTGCCAGCAGCGCGGGGGCAGGGGGCCCTGAAGCTTTCTTT. Protein product: CASSAGAGGPEAFF.

This chain links TRBV15 with TRBJ1-1, with no clear D. Trimming took 0 bases from V and 4 from J, leaving 12 bases between them. This CDR3 contains 15 residues. Germline V CDR1 and CDR2: LNHNV, YYDKDF (reference sequence). CDR3 bases: TGTGCCACCAGCAGAGATCGCGGAGTTGGCACTGAAGCTTTCTTT. It specifies CATSRDRGVGTEAFF.

This clone was seen a single time. The chain uses TRBV4-1 and TRBJ1-3; D unclear. The CDR3 consists of 15 residues. Trimming pared 0 bases from V and 3 bases from J, leaving 9 bases between. CDR1 is MGHRA, CDR2 YSYEKL, per germline. The CDR3 sequence: CASSQELLIGNTIYF. CDR3 nucleotide sequence: TGCGCCAGCAGCCAAGAACTGCTAATTGGAAACACCATATATTTT.

With respect to this clone: The same CDR3 also results from other DNA sequences found in this sample. The rearrangement uses TRBV6-5 and TRBJ1-2; D is possibly TRBD1 (6 bases). The CDR3 loop spans 14 amino acids. V was pared by 2 bases and J by 1 base, with 8 bases between. Germline V gives CDR1 MNHEY, CDR2 SVGAGI. The DNA of the CDR3 is TGTGCCAGCAGTTACAGCAGGGGTAACTATGGCTACACCTTC. It codes for CASSYSRGNYGYTF.

The chain employs TRBV19 and TRBJ2-2; 9 bases are a match to TRBD2. Trimming took 6 bases from V and 7 from J; bases not matched to a gene: 9. This CDR3 region has 15 residues. Germline CDR1 is LNHDA and CDR2 is SQIVND (reference sequence). CDR3 amino acids: CASRLPGLAGGELFF. The CDR3 DNA reads TGTGCCAGTAGGTTGCCGGGACTAGCAGGCGGGGAGCTGTTTTTT.

The chain combines TRBV2 with TRBJ2-7; 8 bases are shared with TRBD2. The germline V gene has CDR1 SNHLY and CDR2 FYNNEI. This CDR3 is 19 amino acids long. J was trimmed by 3 bases and V by 8 bases; bases with no gene match: 24. The CDR3 sequence is CASVRALRKAGGGDYEQYF. CDR3 DNA sequence: TGTGCCAGCGTGAGGGCCCTTCGGAAGGCGGGAGGAGGGGACTACGAGCAGTACTTC.

DNA for the CDR3: TGCGCCAGCAGCCAAGGTCAGGATAATTCACCCCTCCACTTT. It translates to CASSQGQDNSPLHF. The chain combines TRBV4-1 with TRBJ1-6, with D unresolved. The ends were cut back, 1 base at V and 5 bases at J, with 6 bases in the middle. CDR1 MGHRA and CDR2 YSYEKL come from the germline V gene. This CDR3 is built from 14 residues.

The chain has TRBV28 and TRBJ2-5; D gene unclear. Germline V lookup: CDR1 MDHEN, CDR2 SYDVKM. V dropped 3 bases and J dropped 2 bases, with 7 bases sitting between them. This CDR3 is 13 amino acids long. CDR3 sequence (DNA): TGTGCCAGCAGTTTGTGGCAGCAAGAGACCCAGTACTTC. It specifies CASSLWQQETQYF.

V usage is TRBV7-9 and J usage is TRBJ2-7, with D perhaps TRBD2 (6 bases). The CDR3 loop spans 14 amino acids. Germline assignment: CDR1 SEHNR and CDR2 FQNEAQ (reference sequence). Trimming stripped 5 bases from V and 6 bases from J, with 17 bases between. The CDR3 nucleotides read TGTGCCAGCAGCCCTCGGGACTTACCTAGCGAGCAGTACTTC. Translated, it gives CASSPRDLPSEQYF.

This chain connects TRBV7-8 to TRBJ1-2; D unresolved. This CDR3 has 13 residues. Trimming left V 6 bases short and J 4 bases short, with 12 bases between. Germline V CDR1 and CDR2: SGHVS, FQNEAQ. CDR3 loop: CASRPDEGYGYTF. Written as DNA, the CDR3 is TGTGCCAGCAGGCCGGACGAGGGCTATGGCTACACCTTC.